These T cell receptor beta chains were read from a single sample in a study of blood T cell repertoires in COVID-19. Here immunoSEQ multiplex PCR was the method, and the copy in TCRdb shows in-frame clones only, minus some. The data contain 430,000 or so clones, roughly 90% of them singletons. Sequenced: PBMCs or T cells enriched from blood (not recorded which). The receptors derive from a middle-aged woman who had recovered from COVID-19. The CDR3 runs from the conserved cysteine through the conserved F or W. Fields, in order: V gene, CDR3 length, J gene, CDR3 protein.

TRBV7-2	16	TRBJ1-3	CASSLALTGAGNTIYF
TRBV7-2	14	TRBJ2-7	CASSPVSPGYEQYF
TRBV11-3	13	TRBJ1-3	CASSRYSGNTIYF
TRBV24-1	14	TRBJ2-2	CATAGQENTGELFF
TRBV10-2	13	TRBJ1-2	CASSAGLEVGYTF
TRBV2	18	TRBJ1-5	CASSEARGGGLQNQPQHF
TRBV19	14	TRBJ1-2	CASSKRPRDYGYTF
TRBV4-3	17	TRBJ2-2	CASSQDMTGGNTGELFF
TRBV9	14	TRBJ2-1	CASSSRRANNEQFF
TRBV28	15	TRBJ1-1	CASSPPLSLNTEAFF
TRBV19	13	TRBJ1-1	CASTPNRGTEAFF
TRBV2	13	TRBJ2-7	CASSYARIYEQYF
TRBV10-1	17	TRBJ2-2	CASSESSGRALAGELFF
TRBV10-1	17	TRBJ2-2	CASSVTSGRARTGELFF
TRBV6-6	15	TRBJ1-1	CASSPLPTGLTEAFF
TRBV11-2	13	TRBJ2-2	CASSLESSGELFF
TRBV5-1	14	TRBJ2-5	CASSPGQTTETQYF
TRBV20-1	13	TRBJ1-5	CSASYQAGGPQHF
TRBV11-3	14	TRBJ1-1	CASSLGGETTEAFF
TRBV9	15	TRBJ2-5	CASSVVGQAQETQYF
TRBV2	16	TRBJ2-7	CASADSGSPLRDEQYF
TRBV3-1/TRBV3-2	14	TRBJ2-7	CASRKGQGAYEQYF
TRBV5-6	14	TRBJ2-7	CASSLSMSSYEQYF
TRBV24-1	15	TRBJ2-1	CATSDSDRNGGEQFF